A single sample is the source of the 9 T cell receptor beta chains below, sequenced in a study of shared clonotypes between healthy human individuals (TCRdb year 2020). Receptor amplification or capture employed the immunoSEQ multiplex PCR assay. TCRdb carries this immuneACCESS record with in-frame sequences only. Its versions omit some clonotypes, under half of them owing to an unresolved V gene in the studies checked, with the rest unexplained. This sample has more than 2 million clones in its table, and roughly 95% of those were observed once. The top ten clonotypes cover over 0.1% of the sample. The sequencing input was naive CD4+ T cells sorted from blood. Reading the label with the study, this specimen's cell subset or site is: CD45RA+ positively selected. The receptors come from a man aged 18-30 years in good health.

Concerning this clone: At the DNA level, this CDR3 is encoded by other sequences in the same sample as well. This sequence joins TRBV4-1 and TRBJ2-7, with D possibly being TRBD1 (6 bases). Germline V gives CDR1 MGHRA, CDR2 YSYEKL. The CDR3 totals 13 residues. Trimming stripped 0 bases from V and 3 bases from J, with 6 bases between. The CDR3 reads CASSQEQGYEQYF. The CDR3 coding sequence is TGCGCCAGCAGCCAAGAACAGGGCTACGAGCAGTACTTC.

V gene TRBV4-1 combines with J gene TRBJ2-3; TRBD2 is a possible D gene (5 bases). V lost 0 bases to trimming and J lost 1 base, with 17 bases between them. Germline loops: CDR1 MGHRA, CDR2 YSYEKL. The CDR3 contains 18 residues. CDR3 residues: CASSQEWPGGKGTDTQYF. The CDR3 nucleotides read TGCGCCAGCAGCCAAGAATGGCCCGGAGGTAAAGGCACAGATACGCAGTATTTT.

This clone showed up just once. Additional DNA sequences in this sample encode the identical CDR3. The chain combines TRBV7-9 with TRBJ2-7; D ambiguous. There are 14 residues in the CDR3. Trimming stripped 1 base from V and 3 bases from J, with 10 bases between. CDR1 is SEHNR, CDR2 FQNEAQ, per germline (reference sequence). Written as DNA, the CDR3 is TGTGCCAGCAGCTTAGGAGGATCTAACTACGAGCAGTACTTC. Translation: CASSLGGSNYEQYF.

CDR3 bases: TGTGCCAGCAGCTTAAACCTACAGGGAGGAGGGGAGACCCAGTACTTC. It specifies CASSLNLQGGGETQYF. The rearrangement links TRBV7-9 to TRBJ2-5; the D gene could be TRBD1 or TRBD2 (6 bases each). V was cut by 2 bases and J by 5 bases, with 18 bases left in between. This CDR3 is built from 16 residues. CDR1 is SEHNR and CDR2 is FQNEAQ in the germline V gene (reference sequence). Looking up the rest from reference TRBV7-9 and TRBJ2-5 gives the full variable domain: DTGVSQNPRHKITKRGQNVTFRCDPISEHNRLYWYRQTLGQGPEFLTYFQNEAQLEKSRLLSDRFSAERPKGSFSTLEIQRTEQGDSAMYLCASSLNLQGGGETQYFGPGTRLLVL.

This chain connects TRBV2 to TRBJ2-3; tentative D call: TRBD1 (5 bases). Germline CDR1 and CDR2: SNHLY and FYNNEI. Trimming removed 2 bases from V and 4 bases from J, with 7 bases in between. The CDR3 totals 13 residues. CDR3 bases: TGTGCCAGCAGTGAAAGGGGCCCAGATACGCAGTATTTT. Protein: CASSERGPDTQYF.

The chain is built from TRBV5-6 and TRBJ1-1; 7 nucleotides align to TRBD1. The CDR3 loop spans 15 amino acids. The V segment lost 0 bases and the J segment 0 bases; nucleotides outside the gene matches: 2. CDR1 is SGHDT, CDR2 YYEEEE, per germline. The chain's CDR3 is CASSLVRGVNTEAFF. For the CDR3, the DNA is TGTGCCAGCAGCTTGGTCAGGGGGGTGAACACTGAAGCTTTCTTT.

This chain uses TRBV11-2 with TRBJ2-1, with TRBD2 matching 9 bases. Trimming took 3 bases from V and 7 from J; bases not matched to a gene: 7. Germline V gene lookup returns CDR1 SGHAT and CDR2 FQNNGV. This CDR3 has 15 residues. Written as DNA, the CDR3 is TGTGCCAGCAGCTTTCGAGCGGGAGGTCCTAATGAGCAGTTCTTC. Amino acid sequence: CASSFRAGGPNEQFF.

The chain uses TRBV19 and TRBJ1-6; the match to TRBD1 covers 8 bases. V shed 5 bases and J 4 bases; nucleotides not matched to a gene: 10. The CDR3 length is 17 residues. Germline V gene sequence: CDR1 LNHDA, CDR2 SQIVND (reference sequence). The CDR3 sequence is CASSSAGGAGYNSPLHF. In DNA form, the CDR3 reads TGTGCCAGTAGTTCAGCAGGGGGCGCGGGGTATAATTCACCCCTCCACTTT.

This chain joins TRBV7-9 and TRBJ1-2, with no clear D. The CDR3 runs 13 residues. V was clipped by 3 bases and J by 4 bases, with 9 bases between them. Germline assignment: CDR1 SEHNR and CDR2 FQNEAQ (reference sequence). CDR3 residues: CASSFGGSYGYTF. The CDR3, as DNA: TGTGCCAGCAGCTTCGGCGGCTCCTATGGCTACACCTTC.